Presented here are 31 T cell receptor beta chains from one specimen sequenced in a study of blood T cell repertoires in COVID-19. The method was immunoSEQ multiplex PCR; TCRdb's version includes in-frame clones alone and lacks a portion of them. The sample records 150,000 or so clones, about 86% being singletons. The sample consisted of peripheral blood. The receptors here all came from a woman aged 55-75 years with acute or convalescent COVID-19.

The V call is TRBV7-9, the J call TRBJ1-1; weak D call: TRBD1 (5 bases). The CDR3 has 15 amino acids. In germline, CDR1 is SEHNR, CDR2 FQNEAQ (reference sequence). V gave up 0 bases and J gave up 7 bases, with 15 bases separating them. The CDR3 region is CASSLAVGAAIEAFF. The DNA for the CDR3 is TGTGCCAGCAGCTTAGCTGTAGGGGCCGCCATTGAAGCTTTCTTT.

This chain links TRBV28 with TRBJ1-1, with 8 bases that match TRBD1. Germline assignment: CDR1 MDHEN and CDR2 SYDVKM. V was pared by 5 bases and J by 2 bases, with 4 bases of the junction left unmatched. The CDR3 runs 14 residues. The CDR3 coding sequence is TGTGCCAGCAGTGTACAGGGGGATAACACTGAAGCTTTCTTT. Its translation is CASSVQGDNTEAFF.

This chain connects TRBV6-5 to TRBJ1-3, with D possibly being TRBD1 (6 bases). The CDR3 covers 14 residues. CDR1 and CDR2 from the germline V gene are MNHEY and SVGAGI. Trimming left V 5 bases short and J 2 bases short, with 10 bases between. DNA for the CDR3: TGTGCCAGCAGTACGACAGGAGCTGGAAACACCATATATTTT. Encoded protein: CASSTTGAGNTIYF.

This clone was counted between two and nine times. The rearrangement links TRBV6-5 to TRBJ1-1, with D possibly being TRBD1 (5 bases). V was clipped by 6 bases and J by 1 base, with 12 bases between them. The CDR3 extends over 14 amino acids. Germline CDR1 MNHEY, CDR2 SVGAGI. The CDR3, as DNA: TGTGCCAGCAGGGCGGGACTCTCGAACACTGAAGCTTTCTTT. Amino acid sequence: CASRAGLSNTEAFF.

The chain couples TRBV5-8 to TRBJ1-3; tentative D call: TRBD1 (6 bases). The CDR3 runs 14 residues. Trimming took off 4 bases at V and 2 bases at J, with 10 bases between the two ends. Germline loops: CDR1 SGHTS, CDR2 YDEGEE. The CDR3 is CASSRRGAGNTIYF. CDR3 bases: TGTGCCAGCAGCCGCAGGGGTGCTGGAAACACCATATATTTT. Variable domain in full (rest from reference TRBV5-8 and TRBJ1-3): EAGVTQSPTHLIKTRGQQATLRCSPISGHTSVYWYQQALGLGLQFLLWYDEGEERNRGNFPPRFSGRQFPNYSSELNVNALELEDSALYLCASSRRGAGNTIYFGEGSWLTVV.

This chain uses TRBV2 with TRBJ1-1, with D tentatively TRBD1 (6 bases). CDR1 and CDR2 from the germline V gene are SNHLY and FYNNEI. Trimming removed 4 bases at V and 2 bases at J, with 11 bases between. The CDR3 spans 14 residues. Here the CDR3 reads CASSARQDNTEAFF. DNA of the CDR3: TGTGCCAGCAGTGCCAGACAGGACAACACTGAAGCTTTCTTT.

The chain links TRBV3-1 (or the pseudogene TRBV3-2) to TRBJ2-7, with D possibly being TRBD2 (6 bases). This CDR3 contains 16 residues. V lost 4 bases and J 4 bases, leaving 20 bases between the germline ends. Germline V gene lookup returns CDR1 LGHDT and CDR2 YNNKEL (reference sequence). The CDR3 region has the DNA TGTGCCAGCAGCCCTACATCCCGACTAGTTCTGTACGAGCAGTACTTC. Its protein product is CASSPTSRLVLYEQYF.

The V gene is TRBV10-3, the J gene TRBJ1-5; TRBD1 aligns across 10 bases. Germline assignment: CDR1 ENHRY and CDR2 SYGVKD. CDR3 length: 14 amino acids. V shed 6 bases and J 4 bases; nucleotides not matched to a gene: 3. CDR3 coding DNA: TGTGCCATCAGCGAGGGACAGGGGAATCAGCCCCAGCATTTT. It yields the protein CAISEGQGNQPQHF.

The genes are TRBV24-1 and TRBJ2-5, with 10 bases matching TRBD2. The trim removed 9 bases at V and 3 bases at J, leaving 3 bases unmatched. CDR1 and CDR2 (germline): KGHDR, SFDVKD. This CDR3 is 13 amino acids long. As DNA, the CDR3 is TGTGCCACCTCCCTAGCGGGAGAAGAGACCCAGTACTTC. Amino acid sequence: CATSLAGEETQYF.

This chain uses TRBV12-3 or TRBV12-4 with TRBJ1-1; possible D gene TRBD1, 5 bases. The CDR3 loop spans 13 amino acids. Trimming removed 4 bases at V and 5 bases at J, with 11 bases between. Here the CDR3 reads CASSSTGLTEAFF. Written as DNA, the CDR3 is TGTGCCAGCAGTTCAACGGGACTGACTGAAGCTTTCTTT.

This clone has just a few counts. V gene TRBV6-2 or TRBV6-3 combines with J gene TRBJ1-2, with no clear D. Germline CDR1 reads MNHEY; CDR2 reads SVGEGT. This CDR3 is 16 amino acids long. Trimming removed 6 bases from V and 2 bases from J, with 19 bases in between. The CDR3, as DNA: TGTGCCAGCAGCCCCGATTTTGGCAACGTAAACTATGGCTACACCTTC. It is translated as CASSPDFGNVNYGYTF.

This chain uses TRBV19 with TRBJ1-2; maybe TRBD1 (5 bases). Trimming cost V 6 bases and J 4 bases, with 24 bases left between them. The germline V gene has CDR1 LNHDA and CDR2 SQIVND (reference sequence). CDR3 size: 17 residues. The CDR3 nucleotides are TGTGCCAGTAGCCTAGGGGCACAGGTCCACGATGGCTATGGCTACACCTTC. The encoded protein is CASSLGAQVHDGYGYTF.

This chain uses TRBV28 with TRBJ1-6; possible D gene TRBD1, 5 bases. Germline CDR1 and CDR2: MDHEN and SYDVKM. V shed 3 bases and J shed 10 bases, with 10 bases lying between them. The CDR3 loop spans 13 amino acids. In DNA, the CDR3 is TGTGCCAGCAGTTTGAAAGGGGCGTCACCCCTCCACTTT. It translates to CASSLKGASPLHF. The full variable domain, rest sourced from reference TRBV28 and TRBJ1-6, is DVKVTQSSRYLVKRTGEKVFLECVQDMDHENMFWYRQDPGLGLRLIYFSYDVKMKEKGDIPEGYSVSREKKERFSLILESASTNQTSMYLCASSLKGASPLHFGNGTRLTVT.

The chain uses TRBV18 and TRBJ1-5; D is ambiguous. The CDR3 spans 16 residues. Germline values: CDR1 KGHSH, CDR2 LQKENI. The V and J ends lost 3 bases and 1 base respectively, with 13 bases between them. The DNA for the CDR3 is TGTGCCAGCTCACCGAGGGAGGCATTGAGCAATCAGCCCCAGCATTTT. Translation: CASSPREALSNQPQHF.

In its sample, this clone was seen once. This chain connects TRBV7-2 to TRBJ2-1; TRBD2 aligns across 11 bases. Trimming removed 2 bases from V and 9 bases from J; junction bases left unmatched: 12. CDR1 is SGHTA and CDR2 is FQGNSA in the germline V gene. The CDR3 sequence is 17 residues long. For the CDR3, the DNA is TGTGCCAGCAGCTTAACCCTAAGGCTAGCGGGAGGCGGTGAGCAGTTCTTC. It is translated as CASSLTLRLAGGGEQFF.

The chain combines TRBV2 with TRBJ1-1, with 7 bases lining up with TRBD1. This CDR3 has 13 residues. Germline assignment: CDR1 SNHLY and CDR2 FYNNEI. J was trimmed by 1 base and V by 4 bases; bases with no gene match: 0. CDR3 sequence (DNA): TGTGCCAGCAGTGGACAGGGGAACACTGAAGCTTTCTTT. Its translation is CASSGQGNTEAFF.

This rearrangement joins TRBV2 to TRBJ2-5, with a tentative D call TRBD2 (6 bases). This CDR3 comprises 14 residues. Looked up from germline, CDR1 is SNHLY and CDR2 is FYNNEI. Trimming took 6 bases from V and 5 from J, leaving 16 bases between them. This CDR3 reads CASRTTRSGETQYF. The DNA of the CDR3 is TGTGCCAGCAGAACGACTAGGAGTGGCGAGACCCAGTACTTC.

V and J are TRBV29-1 and TRBJ1-2; 8 positions match TRBD1. Germline trimming cut 5 bases from V and 8 bases from J; bases unmatched to any gene: 13. Germline CDR1 SQVTM, CDR2 ANQGSEA. CDR3 length equals 14 residues. The CDR3 region is CSVTRQGPSGGYTF. The CDR3 coding sequence is TGCAGCGTTACTCGACAGGGGCCGTCAGGGGGCTACACCTTC. Variable domain in full (rest from reference TRBV29-1 and TRBJ1-2): SAVISQKPSRDICQRGTSLTIQCQVDSQVTMMFWYRQQPGQSLTLIATANQGSEATYESGFVIDKFPISRPNLTFSTLTVSNMSPEDSSIYLCSVTRQGPSGGYTFGSGTRLTVV.

CDR3 coding DNA: TGTGCCAGCAGCTTACAGGGACTAGCTCCGACCTACGAGCAGTACTTC. Its protein is CASSLQGLAPTYEQYF. J is TRBJ2-7 and V is TRBV7-9, with TRBD2 identical over 9 bases. Germline assignment: CDR1 SEHNR and CDR2 FQNEAQ (reference sequence). After removal of 2 bases from V and 2 bases from J, the junction contained 7 bases not matched to a gene. This CDR3 region has 16 residues.

This clone came up once. V and J are TRBV2 and TRBJ1-6, with TRBD1 as a possible D gene (5 bases). From germline, CDR1 is SNHLY and CDR2 FYNNEI. Trimming stripped 7 bases from V and 6 bases from J, with 16 bases between. This CDR3 spans 15 amino acids. This chain's CDR3 is CASTVGQAFNSPLHF. CDR3 DNA: TGTGCCAGCACTGTGGGGCAGGCATTTAATTCACCCCTCCACTTT.

This clone was seen a few times. Other DNA sequences within the sample encode an identical CDR3. The chain is built from TRBV6-5 and TRBJ1-3; D may be TRBD1 (6 bases). The germline V gene encodes CDR1 MNHEY and CDR2 SVGAGI. Deletions cut 6 bases from V and 1 base from J, with 7 bases between. CDR3 length equals 13 residues. The CDR3 spells CASRQGSGNTIYF. CDR3 sequence (DNA): TGTGCCAGCAGACAGGGTTCTGGAAACACCATATATTTT.

The chain links TRBV27 to TRBJ2-7; the match to TRBD2 covers 8 bases. The V segment lost 8 bases and the J segment 2 bases; nucleotides outside the gene matches: 14. The CDR3 spans 16 residues. Germline lookup yields CDR1 MNHEY and CDR2 SMNVEV (reference sequence). CDR3 residues: CASSPTSGSPTYEQYF. CDR3 nucleotide sequence: TGTGCCAGCTCGCCCACGAGCGGGAGTCCCACCTACGAGCAGTACTTC.

The chain couples TRBV6-1 to TRBJ1-5; no firm D call. V gave up 2 bases and J gave up 0 bases, with 5 bases separating them. CDR1 and CDR2 (germline): MNHNS, SASEGT. This CDR3 has 14 residues. The CDR3 bases are TGTGCCAGCAGTGAACACTTTAGCAATCAGCCCCAGCATTTT. This encodes CASSEHFSNQPQHF.

This sequence joins TRBV28 and TRBJ1-1; D not certain. V lost 6 bases and J lost 1, with 9 bases in between. Looked up from germline, CDR1 is MDHEN and CDR2 is SYDVKM. This CDR3 has 13 residues. CDR3 bases: TGTGCCAGCAGGGCCACATGGAACACTGAAGCTTTCTTT. Its protein product is CASRATWNTEAFF.

This clone was counted only a few times. This sequence joins TRBV10-1 and TRBJ2-7, with D possibly TRBD1 on 6 matching bases. The ends were cut back, 7 bases at V and 2 bases at J, with 12 bases in the middle. CDR1 and CDR2 from the germline V gene are WNHNN and SYGVQD (reference sequence). The CDR3 is made up of 13 amino acids. The CDR3 DNA reads TGCGCCAGCACGCGACAGGCAACCTACGAGCAGTACTTC. This sequence encodes CASTRQATYEQYF.

CDR3 loop: CASSLSDVGVYGYTF. The CDR3, as DNA: TGTGCCAGCAGCTTATCAGACGTCGGGGTATATGGCTACACCTTC. The genes are TRBV7-2 and TRBJ1-2; unclear D gene. Germline CDR1 reads SGHTA; CDR2 reads FQGNSA. This CDR3 is 15 amino acids long. Between the trimmed V and J ends, which lost 2 bases and 5 bases, there was a span of 15 bases.

The genes are TRBV2 and TRBJ1-1; TRBD1 aligns across 8 bases. The length of the CDR3 is 14 residues. Germline lookup yields CDR1 SNHLY and CDR2 FYNNEI. After removal of 5 bases from V and 5 bases from J, the junction contained 7 bases not matched to a gene. CDR3 residues: CASSQQGGITEAFF. The CDR3 coding sequence is TGTGCCAGCAGTCAACAGGGGGGTATAACTGAAGCTTTCTTT. Based on the CDR3 plus reference TRBV2 and TRBJ1-1, the full variable domain is EPEVTQTPSHQVTQMGQEVILRCVPISNHLYFYWYRQILGQKVEFLVSFYNNEISEKSEIFDDQFSVERPDGSNFTLKIRSTKLEDSAMYFCASSQQGGITEAFFGQGTRLTVV.

This clone occurred once. The CDR3 DNA sequence: TGTGCCAGTACGACAGGCACCTATGGCTACACCTTC. Translated, it gives CASTTGTYGYTF. The rearrangement joins TRBV19 to TRBJ1-2; possibly TRBD1 for D (6 bases). This CDR3 is 12 amino acids long. V gave up 7 bases and J gave up 4 bases, with 10 bases separating them. Germline V gene data show CDR1 as LNHDA and CDR2 as SQIVND (reference sequence).

This rearrangement joins TRBV27 to TRBJ1-2; no reliable D call. This CDR3 contains 13 residues. Per the germline V gene, CDR1 is MNHEY and CDR2 is SMNVEV (reference sequence). The V gene lost 4 bases and the J gene lost 4 bases, with 10 bases spanning the gap. The CDR3 is CASSWAPAYGYTF. CDR3 in DNA: TGTGCCAGCAGTTGGGCCCCCGCCTATGGCTACACCTTC.

The rearrangement uses TRBV7-8 and TRBJ1-2; TRBD1 matches 7 bases. J lost 4 bases, V lost 5 bases, and 7 bases had no gene match. The CDR3 spans 14 residues. Looked up from germline, CDR1 is SGHVS and CDR2 is FQNEAQ. CDR3 sequence (DNA): TGTGCCAGCAGCCCCCTGCAGGGGGTCTATGGCTACACCTTC. Protein sequence: CASSPLQGVYGYTF.

V and J are TRBV24-1 and TRBJ1-5; D gene unclear. Deletions cut 3 bases from V and 6 bases from J, with 17 bases between. CDR1 and CDR2 (germline): KGHDR, SFDVKD. CDR3 size: 16 residues. The DNA of the CDR3 is TGTGCCACCAGTGATCATATTCTCTCCGGCGGTCAGCCCCAGCATTTT. Translated, it gives CATSDHILSGGQPQHF.